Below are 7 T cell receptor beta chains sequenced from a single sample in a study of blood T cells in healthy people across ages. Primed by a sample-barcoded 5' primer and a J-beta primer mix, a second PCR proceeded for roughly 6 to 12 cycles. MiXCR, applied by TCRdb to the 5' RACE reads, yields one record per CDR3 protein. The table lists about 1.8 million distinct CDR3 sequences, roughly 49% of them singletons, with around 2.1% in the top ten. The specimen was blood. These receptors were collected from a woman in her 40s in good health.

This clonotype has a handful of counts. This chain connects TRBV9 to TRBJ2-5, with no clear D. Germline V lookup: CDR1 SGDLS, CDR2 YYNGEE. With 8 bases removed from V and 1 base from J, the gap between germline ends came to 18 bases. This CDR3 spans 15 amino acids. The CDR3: CASTPAGQPQETQYF. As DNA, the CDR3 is TGTGCCAGTACCCCTGCCGGCCAGCCCCAAGAGACCCAGTACTTC.

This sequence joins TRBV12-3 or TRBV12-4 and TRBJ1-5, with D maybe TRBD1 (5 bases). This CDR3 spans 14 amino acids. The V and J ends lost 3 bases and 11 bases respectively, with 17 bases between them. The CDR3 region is CASSLGVHQRTQHF. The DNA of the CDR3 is TGTGCCAGCAGTTTGGGGGTACATCAGCGGACCCAGCATTTT.

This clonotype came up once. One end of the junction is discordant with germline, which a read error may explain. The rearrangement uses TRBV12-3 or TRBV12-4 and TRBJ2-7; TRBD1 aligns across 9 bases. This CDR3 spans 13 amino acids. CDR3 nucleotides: TGTGCCAGCAGTGTAGCGGCCCGGGACAGGGAGTACTTC. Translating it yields CASSVAARDREYF.

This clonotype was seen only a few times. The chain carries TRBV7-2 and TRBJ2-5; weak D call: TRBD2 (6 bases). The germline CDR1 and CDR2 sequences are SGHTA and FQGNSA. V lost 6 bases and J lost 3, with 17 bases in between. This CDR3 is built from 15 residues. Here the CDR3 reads CASSSWGGIEETQYF. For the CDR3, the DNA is TGTGCCAGCAGTTCCTGGGGCGGGATCGAAGAGACCCAGTACTTC.

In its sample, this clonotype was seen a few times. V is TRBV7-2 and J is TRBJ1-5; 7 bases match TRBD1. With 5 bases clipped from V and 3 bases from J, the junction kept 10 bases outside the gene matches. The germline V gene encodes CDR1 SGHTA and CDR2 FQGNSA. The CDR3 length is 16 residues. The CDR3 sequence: CASSPSGTVANQPQHF. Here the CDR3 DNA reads TGTGCCAGCAGCCCCTCCGGGACAGTAGCCAATCAGCCCCAGCATTTT.

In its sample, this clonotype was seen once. This CDR3 is CASSPGWGQGSDTQYF. DNA for the CDR3: TGCGCCAGCAGCCCGGGGTGGGGACAGGGGTCAGATACGCAGTATTTT. The chain is built from TRBV5-1 and TRBJ2-3; 10 positions agree with TRBD1. V was clipped by 4 bases and J by 4 bases; unmatched bases: 9. Germline lookup yields CDR1 SGHRS and CDR2 YFSETQ. The CDR3 has 16 residues. The full variable domain, in which reference TRBV5-1 and TRBJ2-3 provide the parts outside the CDR3, is KAGVTQTPRYLIKTRGQQVTLSCSPISGHRSVSWYQQTPGQGLQFLFEYFSETQRNKGNFPGRFSGRQFSNSRSEMNVSTLELGDSALYLCASSPGWGQGSDTQYFGPGTRLTVL.

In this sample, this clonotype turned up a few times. CDR3 DNA: TGTGCCACCAGCAGAGATCCGGGAGATACGCAGTATTTT. Amino acid sequence: CATSRDPGDTQYF. This chain joins TRBV15 and TRBJ2-3, with D uncertain. Between the trimmed V and J ends, which lost 0 bases and 5 bases, there was a span of 6 bases. Germline CDR1 is LNHNV and CDR2 is YYDKDF (reference sequence). The CDR3 consists of 13 residues.